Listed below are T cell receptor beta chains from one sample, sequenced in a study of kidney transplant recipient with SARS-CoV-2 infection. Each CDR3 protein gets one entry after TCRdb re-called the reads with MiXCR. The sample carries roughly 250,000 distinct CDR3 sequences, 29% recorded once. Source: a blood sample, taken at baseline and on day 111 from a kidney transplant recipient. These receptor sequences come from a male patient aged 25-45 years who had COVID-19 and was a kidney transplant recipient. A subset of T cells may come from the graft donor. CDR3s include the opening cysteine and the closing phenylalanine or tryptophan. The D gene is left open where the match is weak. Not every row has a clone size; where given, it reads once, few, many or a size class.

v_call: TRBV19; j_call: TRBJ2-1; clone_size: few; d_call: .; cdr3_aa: CASSISEVSSYNEQFF; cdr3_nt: TGTGCCAGTAGTATAAGTGAGGTTAGCTCCTACAATGAGCAGTTCTTC
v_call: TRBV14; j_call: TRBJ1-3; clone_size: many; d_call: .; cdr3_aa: CASSQVSSGTIYF; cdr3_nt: TGTGCCAGCAGCCAAGTCTCTAGTGGCACCATATATTTT
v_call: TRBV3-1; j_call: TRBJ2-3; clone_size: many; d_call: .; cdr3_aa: CASSPRRAGVTDTQYF; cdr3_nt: TGTGCCAGCAGCCCCAGAAGGGCAGGGGTCACAGATACGCAGTATTTT
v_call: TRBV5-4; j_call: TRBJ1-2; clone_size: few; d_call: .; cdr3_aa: CASSHYVPGKTYGYTF; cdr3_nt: TGTGCCAGCTCCCACTACGTACCAGGAAAGACCTATGGCTACACCTTC
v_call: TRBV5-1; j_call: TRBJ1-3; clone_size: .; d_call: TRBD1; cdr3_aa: CASSPSRGGWSGNTIYF; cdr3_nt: TGCGCCAGCAGCCCTAGCCGAGGGGGCTGGTCTGGAAACACCATATATTTT
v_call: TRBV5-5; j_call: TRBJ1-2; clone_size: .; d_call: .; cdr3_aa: CASLRHVSRKTYGYTF; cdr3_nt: TGTGCCAGCTTACGTCATGTCTCGCGAAAGACCTATGGCTACACCTTC
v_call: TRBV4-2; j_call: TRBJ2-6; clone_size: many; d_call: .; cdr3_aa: CASSQDSSSGANVLTF; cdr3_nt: TGTGCCAGCAGCCAAGATAGTAGCTCTGGGGCCAACGTCCTGACTTTC
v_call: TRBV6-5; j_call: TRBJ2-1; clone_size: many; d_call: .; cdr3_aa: CASSPMGGRLHFNEQFF; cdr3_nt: TGTGCCAGCAGTCCTATGGGGGGGCGGCTTCACTTCAATGAGCAGTTCTTC
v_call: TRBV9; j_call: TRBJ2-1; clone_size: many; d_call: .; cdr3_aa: CASSVVTGFSEQFF; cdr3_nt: TGTGCCAGCAGCGTAGTAACGGGATTCAGTGAGCAGTTCTTC
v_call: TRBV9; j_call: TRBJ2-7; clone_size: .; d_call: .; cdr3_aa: CASSPPPYEQYF; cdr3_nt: TGTGCCAGCAGCCCCCCCCCCTACGAGCAGTACTTC
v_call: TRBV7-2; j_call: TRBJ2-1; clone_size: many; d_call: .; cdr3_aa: CASSLDGIVLGQFF; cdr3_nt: TGTGCCAGCAGCTTAGACGGGATAGTCTTAGGGCAGTTCTTC